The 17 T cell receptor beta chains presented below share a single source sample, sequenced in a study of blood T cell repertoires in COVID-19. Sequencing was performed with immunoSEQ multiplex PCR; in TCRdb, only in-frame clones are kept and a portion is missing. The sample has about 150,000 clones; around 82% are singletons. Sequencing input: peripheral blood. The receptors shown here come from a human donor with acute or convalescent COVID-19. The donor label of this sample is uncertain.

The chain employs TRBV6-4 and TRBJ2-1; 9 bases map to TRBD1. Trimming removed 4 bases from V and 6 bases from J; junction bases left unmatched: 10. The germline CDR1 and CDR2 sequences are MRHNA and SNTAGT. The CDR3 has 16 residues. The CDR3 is CASSAPGTGSPNEQFF. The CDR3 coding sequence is TGTGCCAGCAGTGCCCCCGGGACAGGGTCACCCAATGAGCAGTTCTTC.

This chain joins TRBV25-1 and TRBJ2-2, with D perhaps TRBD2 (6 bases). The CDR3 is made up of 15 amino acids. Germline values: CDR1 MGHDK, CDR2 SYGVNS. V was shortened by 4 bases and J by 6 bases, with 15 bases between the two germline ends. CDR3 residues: CASSGRGSKAGELFF. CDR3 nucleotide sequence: TGTGCCAGCAGTGGGAGGGGAAGTAAGGCCGGGGAGCTGTTTTTT.

CDR3 sequence: CASSQDLVAGVSETQYF. For the CDR3, the DNA is TGTGCCAGCAGCCAAGATCTGGTAGCGGGCGTGAGTGAGACCCAGTACTTC. V gene TRBV3-1 (or the pseudogene TRBV3-2) combines with J gene TRBJ2-5; TRBD2 matches 7 bases. This CDR3 comprises 17 residues. Germline CDR1 and CDR2: LGHDT and YNNKEL (reference sequence). Germline trimming cut 0 bases from V and 5 bases from J; bases unmatched to any gene: 12.

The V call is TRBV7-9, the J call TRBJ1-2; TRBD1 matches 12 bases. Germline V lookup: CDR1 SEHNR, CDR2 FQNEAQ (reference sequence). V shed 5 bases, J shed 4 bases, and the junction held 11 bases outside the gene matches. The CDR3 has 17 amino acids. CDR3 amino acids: CASSPTVPGQGAYGYTF. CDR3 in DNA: TGTGCCAGCAGCCCAACAGTTCCGGGACAGGGGGCCTATGGCTACACCTTC.

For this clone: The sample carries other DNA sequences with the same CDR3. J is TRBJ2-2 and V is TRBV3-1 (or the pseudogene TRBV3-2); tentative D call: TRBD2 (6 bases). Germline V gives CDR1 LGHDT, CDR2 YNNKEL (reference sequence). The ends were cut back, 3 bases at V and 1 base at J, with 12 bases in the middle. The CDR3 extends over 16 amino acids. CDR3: CASSQAGLMNTGELFF. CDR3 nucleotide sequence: TGTGCCAGCAGCCAGGCAGGACTAATGAACACCGGGGAGCTGTTTTTT.

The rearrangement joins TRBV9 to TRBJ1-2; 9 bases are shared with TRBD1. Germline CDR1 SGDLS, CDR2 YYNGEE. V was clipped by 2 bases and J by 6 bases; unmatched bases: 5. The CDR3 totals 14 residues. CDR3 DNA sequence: TGTGCCAGCAGCGTCGGGACAGGGTATAATGGCTACACCTTC. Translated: CASSVGTGYNGYTF.

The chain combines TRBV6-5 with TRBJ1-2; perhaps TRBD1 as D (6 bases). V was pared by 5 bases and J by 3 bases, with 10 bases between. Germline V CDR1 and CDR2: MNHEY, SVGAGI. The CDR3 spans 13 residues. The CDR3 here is CASSQGWDYGYTF. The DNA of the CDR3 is TGTGCCAGCAGTCAGGGGTGGGACTATGGCTACACCTTC.

In nucleotides, the CDR3 is TGTGCTAGTGGTTTTCCGACAGGGACGGGTCAGCCCCAGCATTTT. Protein sequence: CASGFPTGTGQPQHF. This rearrangement joins TRBV12-5 to TRBJ1-5; TRBD1 aligns across 7 bases. There are 15 residues in the CDR3. In germline, CDR1 is LGHNT, CDR2 FRNRAP. V lost 3 bases, J lost 6 bases, and 8 bases stayed unmatched.

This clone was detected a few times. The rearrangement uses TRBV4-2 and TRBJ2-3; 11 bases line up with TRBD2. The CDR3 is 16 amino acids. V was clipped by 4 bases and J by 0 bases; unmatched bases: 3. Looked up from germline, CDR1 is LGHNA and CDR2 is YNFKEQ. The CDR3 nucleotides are TGTGCCAGCAGCCTTGGGACTAGCGGTAGCACAGATACGCAGTATTTT. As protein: CASSLGTSGSTDTQYF.

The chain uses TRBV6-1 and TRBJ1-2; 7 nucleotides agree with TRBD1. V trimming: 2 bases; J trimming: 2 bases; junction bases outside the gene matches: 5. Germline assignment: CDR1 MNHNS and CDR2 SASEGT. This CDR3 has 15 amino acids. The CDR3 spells CASSEHRGANYGYTF. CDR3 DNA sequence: TGTGCCAGCAGTGAACACAGGGGAGCCAACTATGGCTACACCTTC.

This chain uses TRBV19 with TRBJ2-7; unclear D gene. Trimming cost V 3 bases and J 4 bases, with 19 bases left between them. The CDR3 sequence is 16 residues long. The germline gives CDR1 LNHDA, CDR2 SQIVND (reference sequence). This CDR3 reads CASSITLGSFQYEQYF. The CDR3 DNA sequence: TGTGCCAGTAGTATCACCCTGGGTAGCTTCCAATACGAGCAGTACTTC.

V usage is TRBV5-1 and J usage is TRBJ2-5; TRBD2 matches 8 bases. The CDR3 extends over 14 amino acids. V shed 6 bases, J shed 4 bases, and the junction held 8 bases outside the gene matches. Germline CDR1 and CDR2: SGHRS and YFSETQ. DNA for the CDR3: TGCGCCAGCAAACCACTCGGGGGGGCAGAGACCCAGTACTTC. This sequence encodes CASKPLGGAETQYF.

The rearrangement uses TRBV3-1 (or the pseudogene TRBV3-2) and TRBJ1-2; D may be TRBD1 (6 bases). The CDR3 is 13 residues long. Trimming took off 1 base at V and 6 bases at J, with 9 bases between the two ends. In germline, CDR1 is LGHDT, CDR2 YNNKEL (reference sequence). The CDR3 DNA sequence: TGTGCCAGCAGCCAAGGGGGGGGGCATGGCTACACCTTC. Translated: CASSQGGGHGYTF.

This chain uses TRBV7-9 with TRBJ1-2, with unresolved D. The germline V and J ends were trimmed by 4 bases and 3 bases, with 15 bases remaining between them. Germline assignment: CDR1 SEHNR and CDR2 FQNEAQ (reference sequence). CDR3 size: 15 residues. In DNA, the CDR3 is TGTGCCAGCAGCTCGCCAGCGGGCGCATACTATGGCTACACCTTC. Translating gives CASSSPAGAYYGYTF. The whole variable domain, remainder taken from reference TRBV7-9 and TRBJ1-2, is DTGVSQNPRHKITKRGQNVTFRCDPISEHNRLYWYRQTLGQGPEFLTYFQNEAQLEKSRLLSDRFSAERPKGSFSTLEIQRTEQGDSAMYLCASSSPAGAYYGYTFGSGTRLTVV.

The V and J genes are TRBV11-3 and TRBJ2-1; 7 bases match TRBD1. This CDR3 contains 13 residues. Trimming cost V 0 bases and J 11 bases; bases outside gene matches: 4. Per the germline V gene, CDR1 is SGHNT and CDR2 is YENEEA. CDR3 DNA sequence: TGTGCCAGCAGCTTAGAATGGACAGGACAGCAGTTCTTC. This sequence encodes CASSLEWTGQQFF.

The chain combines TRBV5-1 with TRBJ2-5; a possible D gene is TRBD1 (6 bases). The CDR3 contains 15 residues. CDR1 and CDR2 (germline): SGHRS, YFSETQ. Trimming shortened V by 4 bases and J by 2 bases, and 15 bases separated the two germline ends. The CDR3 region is CASSPTGYGQETQYF. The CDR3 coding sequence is TGCGCCAGCAGCCCAACAGGGTACGGGCAAGAGACCCAGTACTTC.

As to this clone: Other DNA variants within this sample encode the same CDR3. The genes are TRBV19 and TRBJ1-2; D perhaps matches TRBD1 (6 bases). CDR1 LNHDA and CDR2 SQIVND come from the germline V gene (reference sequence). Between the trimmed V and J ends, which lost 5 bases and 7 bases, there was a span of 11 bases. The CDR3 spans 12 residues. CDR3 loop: CASSLTGGGYTF. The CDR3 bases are TGTGCCAGTAGTCTGACAGGTGGTGGCTACACCTTC.